The rows below give T cell receptor beta chains drawn from one sample of a study of T cell responses to AZD1222 COVID-19 vaccine. The method was immunoSEQ multiplex PCR; TCRdb's version includes in-frame clones alone and lacks a portion of them. The top ten hold approximately 2% of the sample, which has 150,000 or so clones, about 91% seen once. The sample was peripheral blood, taken on day 0 of AZD1222 vaccination. These receptors came from an adult in good health. Each CDR3 is given with its conserved first and last residue. Fields, in order: clone size, J gene, V gene, D gene, CDR3 DNA, CDR3 protein. D genes are given only for firm matches. Only part of the rows carry a size: once, few, many, or a class if the clone is expanded.

>few|TRBJ2-7|TRBV27|NA
TGTGCCAGCAGTCCCCAACAGGGTCTCGGTTACGAGCAGTACTTC
CASSPQQGLGYEQYF
>NA|TRBJ2-5|TRBV12-3/TRBV12-4|TRBD1
TGTGCCAGCAGGCCAGGGGGCGAAGAGACCCAGTACTTC
CASRPGGEETQYF
>NA|TRBJ2-1|TRBV7-9|NA
TGTGCCGGAAGGACTTCCGCCGAAGGGGAGCAGTTCTTC
CAGRTSAEGEQFF
>NA|TRBJ2-7|TRBV27|TRBD2
TGTGCCAGCAGTTTATCTCCCTTGGCGGGGGGGCGCGAGCAGTACTTC
CASSLSPLAGGREQYF
>NA|TRBJ2-5|TRBV3-1/TRBV3-2|TRBD1
TGTGCCAGCAGTCTCGGGACAGGGGGCCAAGAGACCCAGTACTTC
CASSLGTGGQETQYF
>NA|TRBJ1-3|TRBV7-9|NA
TGTGCCAGCTGGAGCGTCCCCTCTGGAAACACCATATATTTT
CASWSVPSGNTIYF
>NA|TRBJ2-7|TRBV7-2|NA
TGTGCCAGCAGCTTAGTCGGTGGATTATTGGGGGCCTCCTACGAGCAGTACTTC
CASSLVGGLLGASYEQYF
>NA|TRBJ1-1|TRBV5-4|NA
TGTGCCAGCAGCTTGGGGGGCAGGGGAACGAACACTGAAGCTTTCTTT
CASSLGGRGTNTEAFF
>NA|TRBJ2-2|TRBV4-1|NA
TGCGCCAGCAGCCAAGTATCCGAGGTCGGGGAGCTGTTTTTT
CASSQVSEVGELFF
>once|TRBJ1-2|TRBV25-1|NA
TGTGCCAGCAGTGATCCGGCAGGTCCCTTATATGGCTACACCTTC
CASSDPAGPLYGYTF
>NA|TRBJ1-1|TRBV28|NA
TGTGCCAGCAGGACCGGGGGGACTGAAGCTTTCTTT
CASRTGGTEAFF
>NA|TRBJ2-7|TRBV12-3/TRBV12-4|NA
TGTGCCAGCAGTTTTTCCAGGGCCTTCGAGCAGTACTTC
CASSFSRAFEQYF
>NA|TRBJ2-7|TRBV2|TRBD1
TGTGCCAGCACCGTGGAGGACAGGGACTTCCACGAGCAGTACTTC
CASTVEDRDFHEQYF
>NA|TRBJ1-2|TRBV28|NA
TGTGCCAGCAAACAGCGCTATGGCTACACCTTC
CASKQRYGYTF
>NA|TRBJ1-4|TRBV6-2/TRBV6-3|NA
TGTGCCAGCAGTCGGGCGGGGGCGGATAATGAAAAACTGTTTTTT
CASSRAGADNEKLFF
>NA|TRBJ2-7|TRBV4-2|TRBD1
TGTGCCAGCAGCCAGATGGACAGGCAAACCTACGAGCAGTACTTC
CASSQMDRQTYEQYF
>NA|TRBJ1-5|TRBV7-2|NA
TGTGCCAGCAGCATGGGGACACCTAGCAATCAGCCCCAGCATTTT
CASSMGTPSNQPQHF
>NA|TRBJ1-6|TRBV3-1/TRBV3-2|NA
TGTGCCAGCAGCCAACCCCGGGCCAGTAATTCACCCCTCCACTTT
CASSQPRASNSPLHF
>NA|TRBJ1-3|TRBV18|NA
TGTGCCAGCTCACCTCAGGACAGTGACACCATATATTTT
CASSPQDSDTIYF
>NA|TRBJ2-1|TRBV7-2|TRBD2
TGTGCCAGCAGGGATAGCGGGGGGATTGGTGAGCAGTTCTTC
CASRDSGGIGEQFF
>NA|TRBJ2-5|TRBV27|TRBD1
TGTGCCAGCAGTCGAGACAGGGTAGGAGAGACCCAGTACTTC
CASSRDRVGETQYF
>NA|TRBJ2-7|TRBV18|NA
TGTGCCAGCTCACCATACCGCGTCAGGGTGTACGAGCAGTACTTC
CASSPYRVRVYEQYF
>once|TRBJ2-7|TRBV11-2|TRBD2
TGTGCCAGCAGCTTAGATCCAACCCCTCTAGCGGGGGGAACCTACGAGCAGTACTTC
CASSLDPTPLAGGTYEQYF
>NA|TRBJ2-1|TRBV2|NA
TGTGCCAGCAGCCTCGACCTGGGGGTCAGCATCTTC
CASSLDLGVSIF
>NA|TRBJ1-6|TRBV4-1|NA
TGCGCCAGCAGCCAAGATTTGGTCTTGCGGGTCTCCTATAATTCACCCCTCCACTTT
CASSQDLVLRVSYNSPLHF
>once|TRBJ1-2|TRBV9|NA
TGTGCCAGCTATCTCCGAGCTAACTATGGCTACACCTTC
CASYLRANYGYTF
>NA|TRBJ2-2|TRBV2|NA
TGTGCCAGCAGTGTGTTTCGCTGGGGTTCCGGGGAGCTGTTTTTT
CASSVFRWGSGELFF
>NA|TRBJ2-4|TRBV5-1|TRBD2
TGCGCCAGCAGCGCCGGGACTAGGGGAAACATTCAGTACTTC
CASSAGTRGNIQYF
>once|TRBJ2-7|TRBV9|TRBD1
TGTGCCAGCAGCGCTCCGGGACAGGGTGTTTCCTACGAGCAGTACTTC
CASSAPGQGVSYEQYF
>NA|TRBJ2-5|TRBV27|NA
TGTGCCAGCAGGGGGCTGGGCCCAACGGAGACCCAGTACTTC
CASRGLGPTETQYF
>NA|TRBJ2-1|TRBV14|TRBD1
TGTGCCAGCAGCCCCCGAATAGGACAGGGGTCGGATGAGCAGTTCTTC
CASSPRIGQGSDEQFF
>NA|TRBJ1-2|TRBV18|NA
TGTGCCAGCTCACCAGGAGGCGATGGCTACACCTTC
CASSPGGDGYTF
>NA|TRBJ1-1|TRBV3-1/TRBV3-2|NA
TGTGCCAGCAGCCCCCGGGACACTGAAGCTTTCTTT
CASSPRDTEAFF
>NA|TRBJ2-1|TRBV5-1|TRBD2
TGCGCCAGCAGCCCCCCAATGGCGGGGGGGCAGGGTGAGCAGTTCTTC
CASSPPMAGGQGEQFF
>NA|TRBJ1-5|TRBV5-1|NA
TGCGCCAGCAGCTTGGCCGGGGATGGGGATCAGCCCCAGCATTTT
CASSLAGDGDQPQHF
>NA|TRBJ1-2|TRBV6-5|NA
TGTGCCAGCAGCCCCGCTCGGGGCGGGAGTGGCTACACCTTC
CASSPARGGSGYTF
>NA|TRBJ1-5|TRBV27|TRBD1
TGTGCCAGCAGCGACCGGGACAGGTGGTCTCAGCCCCAGCATTTT
CASSDRDRWSQPQHF
>medium-sized|TRBJ2-2|TRBV6-4|NA
TGTGCCAGCAGTGTATCAGGGGACAACACCGGGGAGCTGTTTTTT
CASSVSGDNTGELFF
>NA|TRBJ1-4|TRBV7-9|TRBD1
TGTGCCAGCAGCTCCGACAGGGTAGTAGTTACTAATGAAAAACTGTTTTTT
CASSSDRVVVTNEKLFF
>NA|TRBJ2-4|TRBV7-6|NA
TGTGCCAGCAGCGAGATTACTGGAGCCAAAAACATTCAGTACTTC
CASSEITGAKNIQYF
>NA|TRBJ1-1|TRBV3-1/TRBV3-2|NA
TGTGCCAGCAGCCAAGATTTCGATAGGAAAGCTTTCTTT
CASSQDFDRKAFF
>NA|TRBJ1-5|TRBV19|NA
TGTGCCAGTACCCCGGGACACCGACCCAATCAGCCCCAGCATTTT
CASTPGHRPNQPQHF